This entry lists 5 T cell receptor beta chains sequenced from one sample in a study of T cells in Graves' hyperthyroidism and ophthalmopathy. Amplified regions were TCR beta CDR3 sequences from RNA transcripts. The primer set for the first-round RT-PCR of the TCR CDR3 was HTBI. MiXCR, applied by TCRdb to the multiplex PCR reads, yields one record per CDR3 protein. The sample has a few hundred thousand distinct CDR3 sequences, 15% to 20% seen once. The sequenced sample consisted of blood. Receptors were obtained from a man between 35 and 55 years old with Graves' hyperthyroidism.

This clonotype was observed many times. The rearrangement uses TRBV7-9 and TRBJ2-5, with 14 bases that match TRBD2. This CDR3 comprises 19 residues. Germline V CDR1 and CDR2: SEHNR, FQNEAQ (reference sequence). J gave up 5 bases and V 5 bases, and 16 bases lay outside the gene matches. The DNA of the CDR3 is TGTGCCAGCAGCCCCGGCCCGCTGACTAGCGGGGGGGCCATGGAGACCCAGTACTTC. This translates into CASSPGPLTSGGAMETQYF.

This chain connects TRBV19 to TRBJ1-6; unclear D gene. Germline CDR1 is LNHDA and CDR2 is SQIVND (reference sequence). This CDR3 is 13 amino acids long. Between the trimmed V and J ends, which lost 5 bases and 6 bases, there was a span of 8 bases. In DNA, the CDR3 is TGTGCCAGTAGTTCCGGAATTAATTCACCCCTCCACTTT. It codes for CASSSGINSPLHF. The entire variable domain, with the rest obtained from reference TRBV19 and TRBJ1-6, is as follows: DGGITQSPKYLFRKEGQNVTLSCEQNLNHDAMYWYRQDPGQGLRLIYYSQIVNDFQKGDIAEGYSVSREKKESFPLTVTSAQKNPTAFYLCASSSGINSPLHFGNGTRLTVT.

J is TRBJ2-7 and V is TRBV29-1, with 7 bases that match TRBD1. Trimming at V came to 5 bases and at J to 1 base, leaving 11 bases not matched to a gene. This CDR3 is built from 15 residues. Germline-derived CDR1 and CDR2 are SQVTM and ANQGSEA. The CDR3 reads CSVKGARKDSYEQYF. The CDR3 DNA sequence: TGCAGCGTTAAGGGGGCCCGGAAGGATTCCTACGAGCAGTACTTC.

This clonotype has a count of ten or more. The rearrangement links TRBV18 to TRBJ2-1; possibly TRBD1 for D (5 bases). In germline, CDR1 is KGHSH, CDR2 LQKENI. V was cut by 4 bases and J by 10 bases, with 17 bases left in between. CDR3 length equals 14 residues. The CDR3 nucleotides read TGTGCCAGCTCACAAAGACAGCGAGGTGACGAGCAGTTCTTC. This sequence encodes CASSQRQRGDEQFF.

This clonotype turned up a few times. The junction departs from the called germline gene at one end, perhaps through a read error. This chain connects TRBV12-3 or TRBV12-4 to TRBJ2-2, with D tentatively TRBD1 (5 bases). The CDR3 runs to 15 residues. CDR3 coding DNA: TGTGCCGGCAGTCCCTCCCTGGGGCGGCCCGGGGAGCTGTTTTTT. It codes for CAGSPSLGRPGELFF.